This T cell receptor beta chain was recovered during a study of PD-1 blockade in classical Hodgkin lymphoma. Libraries were prepared by immunoSEQ multiplex PCR; TCRdb keeps only in-frame clonotypes and omits some of them. Of under 40,000 clones listed, over 65% are singletons. Worth noting for this clone: Antigen specificity is unknown. The junction differs from germline at one of its ends, possibly a read error.

Germline CDR1 and CDR2: SSHAT and FNYEAQ (reference sequence). This CDR3 is 15 amino acids long. Points from the study as a whole: Reported baseline diversity: healthy donors highest, relapsed/refractory patients lowest. A significant rise in TCR diversity was seen by C4D1 for CD4+ cells but not for CD8+ cells. Nivolumab initiated under 1 year post-ASCT led to patient exclusion.

The time point: cycle 4 day 1 (C4D1), after 6 weeks of nivolumab. Relapses following autologous stem cell transplantation were seen in all patients, with brentuximab vedotin exposure varying. The source is a human donor with classical Hodgkin lymphoma. The J gene is TRBJ2-5, the V gene TRBV7-7; D is perhaps TRBD2 (5 bases). Sequenced here: peripheral blood mononuclear cells (PBMCs), sampled before the fourth cycle of nivolumab. CDR3 in amino acids: CASSLGPRGQETQYF. The CDR3 nucleotides read TGTGCTAGCAGCTTAGGGCCCAGAGGGCAAGAGACCCAGTACTTC.